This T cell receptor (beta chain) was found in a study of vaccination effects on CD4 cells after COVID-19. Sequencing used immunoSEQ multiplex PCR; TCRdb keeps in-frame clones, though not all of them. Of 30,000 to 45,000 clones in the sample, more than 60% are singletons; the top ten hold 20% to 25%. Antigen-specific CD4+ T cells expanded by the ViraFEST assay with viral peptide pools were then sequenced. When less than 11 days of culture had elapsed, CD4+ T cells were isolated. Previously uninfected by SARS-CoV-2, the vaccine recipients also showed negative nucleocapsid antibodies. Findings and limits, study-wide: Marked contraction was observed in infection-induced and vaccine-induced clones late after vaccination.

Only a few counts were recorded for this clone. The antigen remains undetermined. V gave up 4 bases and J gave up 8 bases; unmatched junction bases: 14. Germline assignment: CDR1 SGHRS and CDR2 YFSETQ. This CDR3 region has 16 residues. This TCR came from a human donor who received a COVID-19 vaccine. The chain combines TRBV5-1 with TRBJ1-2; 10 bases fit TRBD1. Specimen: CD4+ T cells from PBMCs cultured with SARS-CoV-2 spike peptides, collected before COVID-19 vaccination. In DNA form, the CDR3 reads TGCGCCAGCAGCACCCCCTCCGGGACAGGGGAGCGGGGCTACACCTTC. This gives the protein CASSTPSGTGERGYTF.